This is a list of T cell receptor beta chains from one sample in a study of somatic mutations in cytotoxic T cells in rheumatoid arthritis. This table comes from immunoSEQ multiplex PCR, and its TCRdb copy is limited to in-frame clones, with some not included. This sample has some 2,000 clones; just under 85% occur once, and the top ten carry 41%. The sample taken for sequencing was CD8+ T cells sorted from blood. All receptors come from an adult with rheumatoid arthritis. CDR3s include the opening cysteine and the closing phenylalanine or tryptophan. Each record gives: V gene, clone size, J gene, D gene, CDR3 DNA, CDR3 protein. D genes are given only for firm matches. Size is omitted from some rows. Given values are once, few, many or a class for expanded clones.

TRBV14,large,TRBJ2-1,.,TGTGCCAGCAGCCAAGGAGAAAGAACGGAGCAGTTCTTC,CASSQGERTEQFF
TRBV19,.,TRBJ2-1,.,TGTGCCAGTAGTATAGTCGACCGGGGGGAGCAGTTCTTC,CASSIVDRGEQFF
TRBV5-5,.,TRBJ2-7,.,TGTGCCAGCAGCCCGAGGGCCAGAAGTCACACCCCTCGGGACGAGCAGTACTTC,CASSPRARSHTPRDEQYF
TRBV2,.,TRBJ2-3,.,TGTGCCAGCAGTCTTGGAGGGGGGGGCACAGATACGCAGTATTTT,CASSLGGGGTDTQYF
TRBV13,.,TRBJ2-7,.,TGTGCCAGCAGCGGGGTCGCGGGGCCTTACTCCTACGAGCAGTACTTC,CASSGVAGPYSYEQYF
TRBV6-1,.,TRBJ2-7,TRBD1,TGTGCCGTCTGGGGACAGGGCTACGAGCAGTACTTC,CAVWGQGYEQYF
TRBV5-1,.,TRBJ1-5,.,TGCGCCAGCAGCTTGAATACAGGGTCTGCCCAGCCCCAGCATTTT,CASSLNTGSAQPQHF
TRBV7-9,.,TRBJ1-4,.,TGTGCCAGCAGCTTAGATGAAAAACTGTTTTTT,CASSLDEKLFF
TRBV4-2,.,TRBJ1-1,TRBD1,TGTGCCAGCAGGAATATCTTGGGACAGCCGAACACTGAAGCTTTCTTT,CASRNILGQPNTEAFF
TRBV11-2,.,TRBJ2-5,.,TGTGCCAGCAGCAAAGGATCCCAAGAGACCCAGTACTTC,CASSKGSQETQYF
TRBV27,.,TRBJ2-1,TRBD2,TGTGCCAGCAGTGGCCCCCGACTAGCGGGGTTTAACAATGAGCAGTTCTTC,CASSGPRLAGFNNEQFF
TRBV7-9,few,TRBJ1-3,TRBD1,TGTGCCAGCAGCTTAGTGTCGACAGGGGGAGCGGCATATTTT,CASSLVSTGGAAYF
TRBV5-5,.,TRBJ1-5,.,TGTGCCAGCACCATGGGGGGGTTTGGCAATCAGCCCCAGCATTTT,CASTMGGFGNQPQHF
TRBV27,.,TRBJ2-2,.,TGTGCCAGCAGTTTGTTGAACACCGGGGAGCTGTTTTTT,CASSLLNTGELFF
TRBV5-6,.,TRBJ1-1,.,TGTGCCAGCAGCTTGGGGGGCAGGGACACTGAAGCTTTCTTT,CASSLGGRDTEAFF
TRBV27,.,TRBJ2-7,.,TGTGCCAGCAGGCTGGATAGAGGGGCGGCTTACGAGCAGTACTTC,CASRLDRGAAYEQYF
TRBV11-1,.,TRBJ1-1,TRBD1,TGTGCCAGCAGCCGAGAAGGGACAGGTTTTCAAGCTTTCTTT,CASSREGTGFQAFF
TRBV9,.,TRBJ1-3,.,TGTGCCAGCAGCGTAGATCGTCTCCCTGGAAACACCATATATTTT,CASSVDRLPGNTIYF
TRBV19,.,TRBJ1-2,.,TGTGCCAGTAGCGGGGAAAGGCAGTCGGGTGGCTACACCTTC,CASSGERQSGGYTF
TRBV10-2,.,TRBJ2-1,TRBD2,TGCGCCAGCAGTCTACTAGCGGATGAGCAGTTCTTC,CASSLLADEQFF
TRBV4-2,.,TRBJ1-5,.,TGTGCCAGCAGCCAAGAATCCAGCAATCAGCCCCAGCATTTT,CASSQESSNQPQHF
TRBV5-1,.,TRBJ2-2,.,TGCGCCAGCAGCTTGGCCCATATAACCGGGGAGCTGTTTTTT,CASSLAHITGELFF
TRBV7-9,.,TRBJ2-1,.,TGTGCCAGCAGCTTAGAAACCCTACACGAGCAGTTCTTC,CASSLETLHEQFF